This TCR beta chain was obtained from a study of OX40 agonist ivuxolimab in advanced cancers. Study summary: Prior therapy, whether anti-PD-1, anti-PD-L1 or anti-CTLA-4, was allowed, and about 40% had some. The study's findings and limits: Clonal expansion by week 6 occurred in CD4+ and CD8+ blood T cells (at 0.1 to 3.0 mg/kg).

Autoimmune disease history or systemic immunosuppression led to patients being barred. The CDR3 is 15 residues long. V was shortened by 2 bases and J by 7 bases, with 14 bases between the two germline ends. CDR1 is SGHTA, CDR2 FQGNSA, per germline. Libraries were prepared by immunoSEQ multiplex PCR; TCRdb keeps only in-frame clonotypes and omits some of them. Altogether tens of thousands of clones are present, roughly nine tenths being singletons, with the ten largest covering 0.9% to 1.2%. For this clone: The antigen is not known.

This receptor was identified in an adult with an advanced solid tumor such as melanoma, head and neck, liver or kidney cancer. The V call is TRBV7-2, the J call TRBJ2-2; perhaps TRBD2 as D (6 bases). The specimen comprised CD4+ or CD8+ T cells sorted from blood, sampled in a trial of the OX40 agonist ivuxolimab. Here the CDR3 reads CASSLKFRGIGELFF. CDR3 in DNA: TGTGCCAGCAGCTTAAAGTTTCGGGGGATCGGGGAGCTGTTTTTT. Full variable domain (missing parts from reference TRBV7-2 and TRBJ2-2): GAGVSQSPSNKVTEKGKDVELRCDPISGHTALYWYRQSLGQGLEFLIYFQGNSAPDKSGLPSDRFSAERTGGSVSTLTIQRTQQEDSAVYLCASSLKFRGIGELFFGEGSRLTVL.